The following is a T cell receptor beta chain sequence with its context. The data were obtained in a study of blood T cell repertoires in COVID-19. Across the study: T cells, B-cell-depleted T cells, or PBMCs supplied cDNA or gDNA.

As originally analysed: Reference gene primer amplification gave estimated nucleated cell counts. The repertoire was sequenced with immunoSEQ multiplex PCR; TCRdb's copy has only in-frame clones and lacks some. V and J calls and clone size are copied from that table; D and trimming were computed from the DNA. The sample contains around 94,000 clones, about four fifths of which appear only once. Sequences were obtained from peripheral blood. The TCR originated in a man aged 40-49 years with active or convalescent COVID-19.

The CDR3 loop reads CASSSFEQFF. In DNA form, the CDR3 reads TGTGCCAGCAGCTCGTTTGAGCAGTTCTTC. The V call is TRBV25-1, the J call TRBJ2-1; D remains ambiguous. V was shortened by 6 bases and J by 9 bases, with 6 bases between the two germline ends. Germline CDR1 and CDR2: MGHDK and SYGVNS. The CDR3 covers 10 residues.